This T cell receptor beta chain was observed in a study of blood T cell repertoires in COVID-19. As for the study in general: Whether acute or convalescent, the COVID-19 samples came from the United States, Italy and Spain. T cells, B-cell-depleted T cells, or PBMCs supplied cDNA or gDNA.

Study processing details: Counts of nucleated cells, estimated from reference gene primer amplification, were obtained. Profiled with immunoSEQ multiplex PCR; TCRdb holds only in-frame clones, not every one. The D gene and trimming were derived from the DNA, and the V and J assignments and clone size from that table. The sample shows approximately 150,000 clones, around 84% of them seen only once. The CDR3 consists of 16 residues. The ends were cut back, 4 bases at V and 3 bases at J, with 16 bases in the middle. The genes are TRBV6-7 and TRBJ1-5; possible D gene TRBD1, 6 bases. TRBV6-7 is known as an ORF, though its function is uncertain. The sequence was collected from a woman aged 50 to 60 in a cohort sampled during active or convalescent COVID-19. Sample: peripheral blood. The DNA for the CDR3 is TGTGCCAGCAGTTGGGGGACGGGACACTTCAATCAGCCCCAGCATTTT. It encodes CASSWGTGHFNQPQHF.